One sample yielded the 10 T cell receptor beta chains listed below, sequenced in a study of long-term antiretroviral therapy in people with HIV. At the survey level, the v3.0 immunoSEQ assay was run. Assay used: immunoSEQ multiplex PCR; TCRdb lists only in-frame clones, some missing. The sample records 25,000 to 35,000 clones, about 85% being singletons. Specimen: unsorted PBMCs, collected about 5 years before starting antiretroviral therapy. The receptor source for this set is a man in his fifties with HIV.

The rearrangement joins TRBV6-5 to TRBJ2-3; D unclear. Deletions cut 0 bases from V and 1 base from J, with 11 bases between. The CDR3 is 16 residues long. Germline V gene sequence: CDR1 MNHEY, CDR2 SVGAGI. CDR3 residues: CASSYSTGLGTDTQYF. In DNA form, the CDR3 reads TGTGCCAGCAGTTACTCGACCGGGCTAGGCACAGATACGCAGTATTTT.

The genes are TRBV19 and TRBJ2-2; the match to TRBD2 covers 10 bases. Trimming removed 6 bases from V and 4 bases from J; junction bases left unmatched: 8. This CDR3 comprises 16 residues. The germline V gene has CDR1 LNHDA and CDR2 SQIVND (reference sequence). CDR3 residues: CASSVRTSGFTGELFF. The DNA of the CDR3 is TGTGCCAGTAGCGTAAGGACTAGCGGATTCACCGGGGAGCTGTTTTTT.

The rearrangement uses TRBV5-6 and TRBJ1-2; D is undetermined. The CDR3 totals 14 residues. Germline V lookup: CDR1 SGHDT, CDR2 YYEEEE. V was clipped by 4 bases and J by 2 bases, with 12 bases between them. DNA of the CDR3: TGTGCCAGCAGCCCACTGGATTTAAACTATGGCTACACCTTC. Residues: CASSPLDLNYGYTF.

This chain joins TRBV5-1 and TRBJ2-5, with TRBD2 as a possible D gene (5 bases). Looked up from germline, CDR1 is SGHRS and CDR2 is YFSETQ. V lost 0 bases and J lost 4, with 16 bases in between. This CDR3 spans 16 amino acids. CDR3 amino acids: CASSLAVGSAGETQYF. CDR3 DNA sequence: TGCGCCAGCAGCTTGGCGGTGGGGAGCGCAGGAGAGACCCAGTACTTC.

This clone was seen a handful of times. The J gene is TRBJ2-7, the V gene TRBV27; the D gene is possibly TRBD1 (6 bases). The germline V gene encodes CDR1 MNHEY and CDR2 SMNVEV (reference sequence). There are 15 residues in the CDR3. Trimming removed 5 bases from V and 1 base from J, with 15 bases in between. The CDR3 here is CASSAHRVGSYEQYF. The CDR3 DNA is TGTGCCAGCAGTGCCCACAGGGTAGGGTCCTACGAGCAGTACTTC.

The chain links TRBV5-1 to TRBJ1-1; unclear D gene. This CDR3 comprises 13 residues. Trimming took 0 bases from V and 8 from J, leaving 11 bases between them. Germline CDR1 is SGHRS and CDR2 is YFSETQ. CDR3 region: CASSLVLGNEAFF. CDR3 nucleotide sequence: TGCGCCAGCAGCTTGGTATTGGGGAACGAAGCTTTCTTT.

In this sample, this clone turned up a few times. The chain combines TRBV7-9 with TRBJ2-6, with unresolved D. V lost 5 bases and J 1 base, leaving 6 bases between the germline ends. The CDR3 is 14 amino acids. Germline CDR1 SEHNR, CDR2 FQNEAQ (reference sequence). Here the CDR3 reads CASSTVSGANVLTF. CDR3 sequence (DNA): TGTGCCAGCAGCACAGTTTCTGGGGCCAACGTCCTGACTTTC.

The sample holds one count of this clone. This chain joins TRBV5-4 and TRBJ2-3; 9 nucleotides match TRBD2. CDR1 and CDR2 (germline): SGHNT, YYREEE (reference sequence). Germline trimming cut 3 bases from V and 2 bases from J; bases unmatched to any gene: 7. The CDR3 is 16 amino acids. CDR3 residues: CASSWGSGSFTDTQYF. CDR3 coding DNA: TGTGCCAGCAGCTGGGGTAGCGGGAGTTTCACAGATACGCAGTATTTT. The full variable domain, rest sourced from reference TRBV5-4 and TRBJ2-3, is ETGVTQSPTHLIKTRGQQVTLRCSSQSGHNTVSWYQQALGQGPQFIFQYYREEENGRGNFPPRFSGLQFPNYSSELNVNALELDDSALYLCASSWGSGSFTDTQYFGPGTRLTVL.

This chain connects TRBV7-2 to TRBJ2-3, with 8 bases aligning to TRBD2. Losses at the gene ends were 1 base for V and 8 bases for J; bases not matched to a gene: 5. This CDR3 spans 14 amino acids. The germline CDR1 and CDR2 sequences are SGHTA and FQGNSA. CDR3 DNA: TGTGCCAGCAGCTTAGGGGGCGCGGGGGGTACGCAGTATTTT. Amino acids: CASSLGGAGGTQYF.

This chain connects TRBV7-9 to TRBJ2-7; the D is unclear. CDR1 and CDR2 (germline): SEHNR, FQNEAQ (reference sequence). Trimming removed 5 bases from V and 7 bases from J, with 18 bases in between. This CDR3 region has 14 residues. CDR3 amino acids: CASSPTSSRIEQYF. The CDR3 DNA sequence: TGTGCCAGCAGCCCCACTTCCAGCCGAATTGAGCAGTACTTC.